This entry lists 24 T cell receptor beta chains sequenced from one sample in a study of blood T cell repertoires in COVID-19. Profiled with immunoSEQ multiplex PCR; TCRdb holds only in-frame clones, not every one. The sample consists of around 240,000 clones, roughly 81% of them appearing once. Sequencing was done on a sample of peripheral blood. These receptors all stem from a man aged 40-49 years with acute or convalescent COVID-19.

The chain is built from TRBV15 and TRBJ1-2; TRBD1 agrees at 7 bases. This CDR3 is 13 amino acids long. Germline CDR1 and CDR2: LNHNV and YYDKDF (reference sequence). Losses at the gene ends were 5 bases for V and 5 bases for J; bases not matched to a gene: 5. CDR3 bases: TGTGCCACCAGCGGGGGACAGCCTTATGGCTACACCTTC. Its protein product is CATSGGQPYGYTF.

The rearrangement joins TRBV4-2 to TRBJ1-1, with D perhaps TRBD1 (5 bases). The V and J ends lost 1 base and 5 bases respectively, with 11 bases between them. The CDR3 is 14 amino acids. Germline CDR1 is LGHNA and CDR2 is YNFKEQ. The CDR3 coding sequence is TGTGCCAGCAGCCAAGTTCAGGGTAAGACTGAAGCTTTCTTT. Encoded protein: CASSQVQGKTEAFF.

In its sample, this clone was seen a few times. This chain links TRBV30 with TRBJ1-3; 9 nucleotides line up with TRBD1. Trimming removed 3 bases from V and 2 bases from J; junction bases left unmatched: 14. The CDR3 runs 18 residues. In germline, CDR1 is GTSNPN, CDR2 SVGIG (reference sequence). CDR3 region: CAWRRSGQGRRAGNTIYF. CDR3 DNA sequence: TGTGCCTGGAGACGTTCGGGACAGGGAAGAAGGGCTGGAAACACCATATATTTT.

The J gene is TRBJ2-5, the V gene TRBV6-6; no firm D call. Looked up from germline, CDR1 is MNHNY and CDR2 is SVGAGI (reference sequence). The CDR3 length is 11 residues. The V and J ends lost 7 bases and 3 bases respectively, with 6 bases between them. The CDR3 reads CASTIKETQYF. In nucleotides, the CDR3 is TGTGCCAGCACTATAAAAGAGACCCAGTACTTC.

V is TRBV9 and J is TRBJ1-2, with 9 positions matching TRBD1. Germline trimming cut 6 bases from V and 0 bases from J; bases unmatched to any gene: 6. The V gene's germline CDR1 is SGDLS and CDR2 YYNGEE. The CDR3 totals 15 residues. The CDR3: CASTPGQGANYGYTF. CDR3 DNA: TGTGCCAGCACCCCGGGACAGGGAGCTAACTATGGCTACACCTTC.

J is TRBJ1-3 and V is TRBV5-1; 9 bases match TRBD1. The length of the CDR3 is 16 residues. V lost 2 bases to trimming and J lost 0 bases; unmatched junction nucleotides: 3. The germline CDR1 and CDR2 sequences are SGHRS and YFSETQ. For the CDR3, the DNA is TGCGCCAGCAGCTTACAGGGGGCTTACTCTGGAAACACCATATATTTT. This gives the protein CASSLQGAYSGNTIYF.

The chain links TRBV7-9 to TRBJ2-5, with 7 bases identical to TRBD1. Germline V gives CDR1 SEHNR, CDR2 FQNEAQ (reference sequence). Unmatched junction bases numbered 8, after V lost 6 bases and J lost 1 base. The CDR3 runs to 15 residues. CDR3 region: CASSPHRGSQETQYF. Written as DNA, the CDR3 is TGTGCCAGCAGTCCCCACAGGGGATCCCAAGAGACCCAGTACTTC.

The CDR3 coding sequence is TGTGCCAGCAGCAAGCAGGGGGATCAGCCCCAGCATTTT. Protein: CASSKQGDQPQHF. V and J are TRBV7-8 and TRBJ1-5; 7 bases match TRBD1. V gave up 5 bases and J gave up 5 bases; unmatched junction bases: 3. The CDR3 consists of 13 residues. CDR1 and CDR2 from the germline V gene are SGHVS and FQNEAQ.

The DNA of the CDR3 is TGTGCCAGCAGTTCCCCCGGAGGCACGCTCGAGCAGTACTTC. As protein: CASSSPGGTLEQYF. This chain connects TRBV6-2 or TRBV6-3 to TRBJ2-7, with TRBD2 as a possible D gene (5 bases). The germline V gene encodes CDR1 MNHEY and CDR2 SVGEGT. This CDR3 comprises 14 residues. Trimming removed 4 bases from V and 6 bases from J, with 16 bases in between.

The chain joins TRBV10-3 to TRBJ1-2, with D hard to call. The V gene's germline CDR1 is ENHRY and CDR2 SYGVKD. This CDR3 contains 14 residues. The V and J ends lost 0 bases and 2 bases respectively, with 7 bases between them. In DNA, the CDR3 is TGTGCCATCAGTGAGTCGTTACAAAACTATGGCTACACCTTC. Translated, it gives CAISESLQNYGYTF.

This CDR3 reads CASSGTTGNQYNSPLHF. The CDR3 coding sequence is TGTGCCAGCAGTGGAACTACAGGGAATCAATATAATTCACCCCTCCACTTT. V is TRBV6-1 and J is TRBJ1-6, with a weak D call TRBD1 (6 bases). Deletions cut 4 bases from V and 4 bases from J, with 17 bases between. The CDR3 contains 17 residues. Germline-derived CDR1 and CDR2 are MNHNS and SASEGT.

The V and J genes are TRBV19 and TRBJ1-5; weak D call: TRBD1 (6 bases). This CDR3 spans 14 amino acids. V lost 2 bases and J lost 4, with 9 bases in between. Germline V gives CDR1 LNHDA, CDR2 SQIVND (reference sequence). DNA of the CDR3: TGTGCCAGTAGTATATCGGGACATAATCAGCCCCAGCATTTT. Protein sequence: CASSISGHNQPQHF.

The chain uses TRBV27 and TRBJ2-7; D not certain. The CDR3 has 14 amino acids. Germline V gene data show CDR1 as MNHEY and CDR2 as SMNVEV (reference sequence). Trimming shortened V by 2 bases and J by 2 bases, and 10 bases separated the two germline ends. The CDR3 sequence: CASSLTALTYEQYF. CDR3 sequence (DNA): TGTGCCAGCAGTTTAACAGCCCTGACCTACGAGCAGTACTTC.

The chain combines TRBV2 with TRBJ2-2; 8 nucleotides agree with TRBD2. Germline CDR1 reads SNHLY; CDR2 reads FYNNEI. The CDR3 length is 16 residues. V shed 7 bases, J shed 4 bases, and the junction held 11 bases outside the gene matches. The chain's CDR3 is CASTGRGGRGTGELFF. CDR3 nucleotide sequence: TGTGCCAGCACTGGTCGGGGGGGGCGGGGCACCGGGGAGCTGTTTTTT.

The chain couples TRBV19 to TRBJ2-7; tentative D call: TRBD1 (5 bases). The germline V gene has CDR1 LNHDA and CDR2 SQIVND (reference sequence). The CDR3 totals 13 residues. V was pared by 3 bases and J by 1 base, with 7 bases between. Here the CDR3 DNA reads TGTGCCAGTAGTATCTACAGGTCCTACGAGCAGTACTTC. It translates to CASSIYRSYEQYF.

The chain uses TRBV27 and TRBJ1-1, with unresolved D. In germline, CDR1 is MNHEY, CDR2 SMNVEV (reference sequence). CDR3 length equals 14 residues. V was trimmed by 4 bases and J by 5 bases, leaving 14 bases between them. CDR3 coding DNA: TGTGCCAGCAGTTCCCTCCCCGGAGCGACTGAAGCTTTCTTT. This gives the protein CASSSLPGATEAFF.

This clone was counted only a few times. J is TRBJ2-3 and V is TRBV2, with D perhaps matching TRBD2 (7 bases). This CDR3 has 14 amino acids. CDR1 is SNHLY, CDR2 FYNNEI, per germline. Trimming cost V 7 bases and J 6 bases, with 17 bases left between them. As DNA, the CDR3 is TGTGCCAGCACGGGGGGCTATAATCGGGATACGCAGTATTTT. Protein sequence: CASTGGYNRDTQYF.

The chain has TRBV7-9 and TRBJ1-3; the match to TRBD1 covers 12 bases. V trimming: 5 bases; J trimming: 1 base; junction bases outside the gene matches: 3. This CDR3 has 16 amino acids. The germline gives CDR1 SEHNR, CDR2 FQNEAQ (reference sequence). The chain's CDR3 is CASSTGQGASGNTIYF. CDR3 sequence (DNA): TGTGCCAGCAGCACGGGACAGGGGGCATCTGGAAACACCATATATTTT.

This clone was detected a few times. The chain employs TRBV2 and TRBJ1-2, with TRBD1 as a possible D gene (5 bases). The V end lost 4 bases, the J end lost 7 bases, and 13 bases lay between the germline ends. The CDR3 consists of 13 residues. Germline V gives CDR1 SNHLY, CDR2 FYNNEI. The CDR3 DNA sequence: TGTGCCAGCAGTGCCCAGGGAGGCCCTGGCTACACCTTC. It translates to CASSAQGGPGYTF.

This clone occurred once. This chain connects TRBV7-2 to TRBJ1-3, with unresolved D. Trimming took 5 bases from V and 9 from J, leaving 14 bases between them. Germline lookup yields CDR1 SGHTA and CDR2 FQGNSA. The CDR3 sequence is 13 residues long. This CDR3 reads CASSLGKESTIYF. The CDR3 nucleotides are TGTGCCAGCAGCCTTGGCAAGGAGAGCACCATATATTTT.

The V call is TRBV10-3, the J call TRBJ2-1, with 7 positions matching TRBD1. CDR1 is ENHRY and CDR2 is SYGVKD in the germline V gene. The CDR3 has 16 residues. The J segment lost 4 bases and the V segment lost 4 bases, leaving 10 bases of the junction unmatched. CDR3 loop: CAISAGQQGWYNEQFF. For the CDR3, the DNA is TGTGCCATCAGTGCCGGCCAACAGGGGTGGTACAATGAGCAGTTCTTC.

This clone has just a few counts. The chain combines TRBV3-1 (or the pseudogene TRBV3-2) with TRBJ1-2, with 8 bases aligning to TRBD1. With 1 base clipped from V and 8 bases from J, the junction kept 6 bases outside the gene matches. Germline CDR1 is LGHDT and CDR2 is YNNKEL (reference sequence). This CDR3 comprises 14 residues. CDR3 in amino acids: CASSQGQGALGYTF. CDR3 nucleotide sequence: TGTGCCAGCAGCCAAGGGCAGGGGGCATTAGGCTACACCTTC.

This clone was picked up many times. The same CDR3 can be traced to other DNA sequences in this sample. The chain recombines TRBV4-2 with TRBJ2-3; D remains ambiguous. The CDR3 length is 13 residues. Deletions cut 0 bases from V and 6 bases from J, with 7 bases between. CDR1 and CDR2 (germline): LGHNA, YNFKEQ. CDR3 sequence (DNA): TGTGCCAGCAGCCAAGATAGGCGGGATACGCAGTATTTT. Translated: CASSQDRRDTQYF.

The rearrangement joins TRBV5-4 to TRBJ1-6; 9 positions match TRBD1. The CDR3 loop spans 16 amino acids. V lost 0 bases, J lost 7 bases, and 5 bases stayed unmatched. Germline V gene sequence: CDR1 SGHNT, CDR2 YYREEE (reference sequence). The chain's CDR3 is CASSLGGTGPNSPLHF. DNA for the CDR3: TGTGCCAGCAGCTTGGGGGGGACAGGGCCAAATTCACCCCTCCACTTT. Full variable domain (outside the CDR3, taken from reference TRBV5-4 and TRBJ1-6): ETGVTQSPTHLIKTRGQQVTLRCSSQSGHNTVSWYQQALGQGPQFIFQYYREEENGRGNFPPRFSGLQFPNYSSELNVNALELDDSALYLCASSLGGTGPNSPLHFGNGTRLTVT.